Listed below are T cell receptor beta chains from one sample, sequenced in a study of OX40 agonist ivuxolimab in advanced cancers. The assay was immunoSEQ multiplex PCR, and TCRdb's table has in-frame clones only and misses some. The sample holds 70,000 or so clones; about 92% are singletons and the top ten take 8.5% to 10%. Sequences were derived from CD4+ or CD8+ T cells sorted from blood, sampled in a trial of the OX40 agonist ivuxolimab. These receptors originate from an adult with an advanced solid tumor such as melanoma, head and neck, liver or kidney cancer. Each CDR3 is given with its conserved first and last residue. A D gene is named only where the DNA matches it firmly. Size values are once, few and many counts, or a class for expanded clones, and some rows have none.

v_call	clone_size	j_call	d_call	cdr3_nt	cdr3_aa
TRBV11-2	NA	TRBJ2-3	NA	TGTGCCAGCAGCTTATTACAGCTCACAGATACGCAGTATTTT	CASSLLQLTDTQYF
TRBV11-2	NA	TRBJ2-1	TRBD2	TGTGCCAGCAGCTTAGGTCCTAGCGGGGAATACTTCTACAATGAGCAGTTCTTC	CASSLGPSGEYFYNEQFF
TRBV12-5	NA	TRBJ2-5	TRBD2	TGTGCTAGTGGGTCTTGGACTAGCTTTGAGACCCAGTACTTC	CASGSWTSFETQYF
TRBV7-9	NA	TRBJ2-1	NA	TGTGCCAGCAGCTTCCAGTCCAGGGGAACGGATGAGCAGTTCTTC	CASSFQSRGTDEQFF
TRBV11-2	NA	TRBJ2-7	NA	TGTGCCAGCAGCTTGCCGTCCGGGACCTACGAGCAGTACTTC	CASSLPSGTYEQYF
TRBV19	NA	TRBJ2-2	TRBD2	TGTGCCAGTAGTGTCTGGGGAGCTAGCGGGAACACCGGGGAGCTGTTTTTT	CASSVWGASGNTGELFF
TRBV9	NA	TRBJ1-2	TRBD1	TGTGCCAGCAGCTACAGCGGACAGGACTATGGCTACACCTTC	CASSYSGQDYGYTF
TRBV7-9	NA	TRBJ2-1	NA	TGTGCCAGCAGCTTAGAAGGCAGTATTCTCTACAATGAGCAGTTCTTC	CASSLEGSILYNEQFF
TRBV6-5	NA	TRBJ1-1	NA	TGTGCCAGCAGTTACGGGTCCCTGCCGAACACTGAAGCTTTCTTT	CASSYGSLPNTEAFF
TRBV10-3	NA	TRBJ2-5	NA	TGTGCCATCAGTGAGTCGGCAGGGAGTGGCGAGACCCAGTACTTC	CAISESAGSGETQYF
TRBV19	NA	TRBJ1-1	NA	TGTGCCAGTAGTATATCGATCCAGTCTGAAGCTTTCTTT	CASSISIQSEAFF
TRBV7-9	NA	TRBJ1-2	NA	TGTGCCAGCAGCCCAGAGACAACCCTCTATGGCTACACCTTC	CASSPETTLYGYTF
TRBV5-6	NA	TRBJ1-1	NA	TGTGCCAGCAGCTTCTCACAGGGGAACACTGAAGCTTTCTTT	CASSFSQGNTEAFF
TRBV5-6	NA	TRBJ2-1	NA	TGTGCCAGCAGCTTGCCCGGGACTCTGAATTTCCATGAGCAGTTCTTC	CASSLPGTLNFHEQFF
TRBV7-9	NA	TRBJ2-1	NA	TGTGCCAGCCCCATCCCGGGGGCCCCCTACAATGAGCAGTTCTTC	CASPIPGAPYNEQFF
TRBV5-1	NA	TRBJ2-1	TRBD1	TGCGCCAGCAGGGGAGGGACAGGGGTATCCTACAATGAGCAGTTCTTC	CASRGGTGVSYNEQFF
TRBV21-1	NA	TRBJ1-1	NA	TGTGCCAGCAGTCGGGATATAGCTACAATTCGCACTGAAGCTTTCTTT	CASSRDIATIRTEAFF
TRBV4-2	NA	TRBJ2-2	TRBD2	TGTGCCAGCAGCCAAGATCTGTTAGCGGGCGCGAACACCGGGGAGCTGTTTTTT	CASSQDLLAGANTGELFF
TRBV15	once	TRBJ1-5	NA	TGTGCCACCAGCAGAGATAGGCAGGGTGGCAATCAGCCCCAGCATTTT	CATSRDRQGGNQPQHF
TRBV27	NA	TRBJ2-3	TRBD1	TGTGCCAGCAGTGACGGACAGGGGAGGGCAGATACGCAGTATTTT	CASSDGQGRADTQYF
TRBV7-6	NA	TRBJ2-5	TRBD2	TGTGCCAGCAGCTACGCCCTCATGACGGGGGGGCCTAGGTGGGAGACCCAGTACTTC	CASSYALMTGGPRWETQYF
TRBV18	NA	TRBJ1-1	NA	TGTGCCAGCTCACCCAGGTCGCCCCCCTTGAACACTGAAGCTTTCTTT	CASSPRSPPLNTEAFF
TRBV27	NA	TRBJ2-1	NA	TGTGCCAGCAGCACCGGGACGGGAGCTTACAATGAGCAGTTCTTC	CASSTGTGAYNEQFF
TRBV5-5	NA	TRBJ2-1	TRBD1	TGTGCCAGCAGCTTTTTGGGCCCCCCCGGGACAGAGGGTCTTCGGGCGTTCTTC	CASSFLGPPGTEGLRAFF
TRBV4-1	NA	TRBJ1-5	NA	TGCGCCAGCAGCCAAGGTTCTTTTGGGGATCAGCCCCAGCATTTT	CASSQGSFGDQPQHF
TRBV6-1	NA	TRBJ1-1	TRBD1	TGTGCCAGCAGTGACCACAGGGGCGCTGAAGCTTTCTTT	CASSDHRGAEAFF
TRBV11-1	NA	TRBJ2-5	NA	TGTGCCAGCAGACAGAACAGGTACCAAGAGACCCAGTACTTC	CASRQNRYQETQYF
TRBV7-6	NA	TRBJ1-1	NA	TGTGCCAGCAGCTTAGCGGGAGACTTGAACACTGAAGCTTTCTTT	CASSLAGDLNTEAFF
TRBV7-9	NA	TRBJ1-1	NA	TGTGCCAGCAGCTTAGCCGGACACCCGAACACTGAAGCTTTCTTT	CASSLAGHPNTEAFF
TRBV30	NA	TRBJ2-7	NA	TGTGCCTGGAGTGTGGGATGGCTCGAGCAGTACTTC	CAWSVGWLEQYF
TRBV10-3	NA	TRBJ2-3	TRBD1	TGTGCCATCAGGGGGACAGGGGAGGCAGATACGCAGTATTTT	CAIRGTGEADTQYF
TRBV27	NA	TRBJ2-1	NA	TGTGCCAGCAGTTTATTGGGCACGAACGGCAATGAGCAGTTCTTC	CASSLLGTNGNEQFF
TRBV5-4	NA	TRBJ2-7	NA	TGTGCCAGCAGCTTGGGAGGGGTCGAGCAGTACTTC	CASSLGGVEQYF
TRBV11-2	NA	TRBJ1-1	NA	TGTGCCAGCAGCTTATGGACCGTCAGGGAGAACCAGAACACTGAAGCTTTCTTT	CASSLWTVRENQNTEAFF
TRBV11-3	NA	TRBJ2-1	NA	TGTGCCAGCAGCCTCGGGGTTTGGAATGAGCAGTTCTTC	CASSLGVWNEQFF
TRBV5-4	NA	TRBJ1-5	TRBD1	TGTGCCAGCAGCTTAGGACAGGATCAGCCCCAGCATTTT	CASSLGQDQPQHF
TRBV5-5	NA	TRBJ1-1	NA	TGTGCCAGCAGTTTTAGCCAAATGGTGAACACTGAAGCTTTCTTT	CASSFSQMVNTEAFF
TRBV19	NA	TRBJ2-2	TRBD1	TGTGCCAGTATCTCTACCAGGGGGCATTCGGGCACCGGGGAGCTGTTTTTT	CASISTRGHSGTGELFF
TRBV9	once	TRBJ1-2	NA	TGTGCCAGCAGCGCGGGTCGCCCCTATGGCTACACCTTC	CASSAGRPYGYTF
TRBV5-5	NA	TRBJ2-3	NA	TGTGCCAGCAGCTTGGCCGGGGAGCCAGATACGCAGTATTTT	CASSLAGEPDTQYF
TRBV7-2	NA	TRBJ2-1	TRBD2	TGTGCCAGCAGCTTGCTAGCGGGGTTAGGTGAGCAGTTCTTC	CASSLLAGLGEQFF
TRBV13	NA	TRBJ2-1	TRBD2	TGTGCCAGCAGTGCGGGGGGGCTCTACAATGAGCAGTTCTTC	CASSAGGLYNEQFF
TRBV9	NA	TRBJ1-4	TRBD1	TGTGCCAGCAGCTTCCCGAGGGAGGGGGCCTATGAAAAACTGTTTTTT	CASSFPREGAYEKLFF
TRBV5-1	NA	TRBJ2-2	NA	TGCGCCAGCAGCTTAACGAGCGCCGGGGAGCTGTTTTTT	CASSLTSAGELFF
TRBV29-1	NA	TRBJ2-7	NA	TGCAGCGTTGAGGACGACTACGAGCAGTACTTC	CSVEDDYEQYF
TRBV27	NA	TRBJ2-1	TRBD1	TGTGCCAGCAGTCGGACAGGTTCCTACAATGAGCAGTTCTTC	CASSRTGSYNEQFF
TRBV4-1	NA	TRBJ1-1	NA	TGCGCCAGCAGCCAAGATGAGTTAACTGAAGCTTTCTTT	CASSQDELTEAFF
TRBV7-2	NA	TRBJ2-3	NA	TGTGCCAGCAGCCAGGCAGGCCCTCCAGATACGCAGTATTTT	CASSQAGPPDTQYF
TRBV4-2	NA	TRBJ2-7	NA	TGTGCCAGCAGCCCCGGGACGGAATCCTACGAGCAGTACTTC	CASSPGTESYEQYF
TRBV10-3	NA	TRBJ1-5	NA	TGTGCCATCAGTGAGGGGAGGACCGCGGGCAATCAGCCCCAGCATTTT	CAISEGRTAGNQPQHF
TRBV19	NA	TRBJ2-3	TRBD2	TGTGCCAGTAGTAGGAGCAGTCTAGCGGGGTTATTCACGGGGGATACGCAGTATTTT	CASSRSSLAGLFTGDTQYF
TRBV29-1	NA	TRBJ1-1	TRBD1	TGCAGTGGTGACAGGGGGAACACTGAAGCTTTCTTT	CSGDRGNTEAFF
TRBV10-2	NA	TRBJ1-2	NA	TGCGCCAGCAGTGATTCGGGCTATGGCTACACCTTC	CASSDSGYGYTF
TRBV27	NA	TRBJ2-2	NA	TGTGCCAGCAGTTTTGGGCGAACCGGGGAGCTGTTTTTT	CASSFGRTGELFF